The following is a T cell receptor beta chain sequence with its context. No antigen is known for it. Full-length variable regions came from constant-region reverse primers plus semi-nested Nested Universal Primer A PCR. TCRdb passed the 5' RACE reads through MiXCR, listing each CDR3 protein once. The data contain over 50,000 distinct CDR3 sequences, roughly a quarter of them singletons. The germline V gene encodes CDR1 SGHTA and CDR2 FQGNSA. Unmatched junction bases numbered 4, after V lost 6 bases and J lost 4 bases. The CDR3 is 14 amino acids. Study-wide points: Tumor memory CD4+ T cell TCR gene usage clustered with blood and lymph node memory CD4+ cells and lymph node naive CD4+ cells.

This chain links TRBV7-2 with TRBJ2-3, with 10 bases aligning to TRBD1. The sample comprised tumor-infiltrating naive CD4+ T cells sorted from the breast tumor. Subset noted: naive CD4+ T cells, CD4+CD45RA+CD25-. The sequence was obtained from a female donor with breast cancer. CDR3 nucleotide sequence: TGTGCCAGCAGTAGGGACAGGGGACCAGATACGCAGTATTTT. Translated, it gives CASSRDRGPDTQYF. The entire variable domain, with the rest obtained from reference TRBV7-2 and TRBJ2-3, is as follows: GAGVSQSPSNKVTEKGKDVELRCDPISGHTALYWYRQSLGQGLEFLIYFQGNSAPDKSGLPSDRFSAERTGGSVSTLTIQRTQQEDSAVYLCASSRDRGPDTQYFGPGTRLTVL.